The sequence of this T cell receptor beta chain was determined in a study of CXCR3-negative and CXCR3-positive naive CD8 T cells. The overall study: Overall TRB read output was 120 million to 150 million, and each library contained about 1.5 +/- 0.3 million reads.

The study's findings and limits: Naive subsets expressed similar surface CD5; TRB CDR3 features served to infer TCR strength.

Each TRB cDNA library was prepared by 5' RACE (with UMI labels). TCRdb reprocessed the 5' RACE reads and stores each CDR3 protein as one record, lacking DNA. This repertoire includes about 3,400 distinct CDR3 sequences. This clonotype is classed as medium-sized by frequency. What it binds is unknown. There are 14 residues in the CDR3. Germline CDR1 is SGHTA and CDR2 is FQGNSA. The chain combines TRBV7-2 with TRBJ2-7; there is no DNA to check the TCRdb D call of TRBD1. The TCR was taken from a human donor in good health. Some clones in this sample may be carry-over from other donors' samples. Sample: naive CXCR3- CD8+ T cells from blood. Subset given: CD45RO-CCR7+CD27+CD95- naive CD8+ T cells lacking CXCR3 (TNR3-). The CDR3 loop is CASSSQGVSYEQYF. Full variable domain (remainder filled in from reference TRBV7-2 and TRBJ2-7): GAGVSQSPSNKVTEKGKDVELRCDPISGHTALYWYRQSLGQGLEFLIYFQGNSAPDKSGLPSDRFSAERTGGSVSTLTIQRTQQEDSAVYLCASSSQGVSYEQYFGPGTRLTVT.